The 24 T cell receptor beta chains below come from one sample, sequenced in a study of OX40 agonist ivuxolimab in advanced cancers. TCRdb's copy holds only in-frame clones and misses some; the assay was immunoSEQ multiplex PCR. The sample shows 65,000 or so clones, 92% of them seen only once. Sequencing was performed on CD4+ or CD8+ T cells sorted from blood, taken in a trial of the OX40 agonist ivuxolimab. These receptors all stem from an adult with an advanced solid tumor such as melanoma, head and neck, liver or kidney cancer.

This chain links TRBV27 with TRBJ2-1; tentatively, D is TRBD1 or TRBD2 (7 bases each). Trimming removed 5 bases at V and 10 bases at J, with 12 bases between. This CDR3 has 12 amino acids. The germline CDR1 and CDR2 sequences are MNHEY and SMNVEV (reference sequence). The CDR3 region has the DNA TGTGCCAGCAGTAACAGGGGACTAGAGCAGTTCTTC. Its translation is CASSNRGLEQFF.

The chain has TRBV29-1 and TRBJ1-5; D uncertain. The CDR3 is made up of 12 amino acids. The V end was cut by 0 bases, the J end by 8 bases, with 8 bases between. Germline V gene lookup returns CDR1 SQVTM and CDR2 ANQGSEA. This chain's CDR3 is CSVEDSMEPQHF. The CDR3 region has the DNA TGCAGCGTTGAAGACAGTATGGAGCCCCAGCATTTT.

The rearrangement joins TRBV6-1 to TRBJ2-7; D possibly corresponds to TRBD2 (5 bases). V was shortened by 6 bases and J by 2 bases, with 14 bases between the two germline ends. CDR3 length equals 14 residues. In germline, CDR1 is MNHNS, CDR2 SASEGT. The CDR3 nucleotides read TGTGCCAGCAGACCCGAGGGTGTTACCTACGAGCAGTACTTC. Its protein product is CASRPEGVTYEQYF.

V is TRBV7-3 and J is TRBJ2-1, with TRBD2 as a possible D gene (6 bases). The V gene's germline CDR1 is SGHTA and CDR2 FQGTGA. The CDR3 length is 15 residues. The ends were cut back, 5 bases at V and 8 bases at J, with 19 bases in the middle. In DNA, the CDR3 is TGTGCCAGCAGCCCGGGAATAGCGGCTGGGGATGAGCAGTTCTTC. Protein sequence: CASSPGIAAGDEQFF.

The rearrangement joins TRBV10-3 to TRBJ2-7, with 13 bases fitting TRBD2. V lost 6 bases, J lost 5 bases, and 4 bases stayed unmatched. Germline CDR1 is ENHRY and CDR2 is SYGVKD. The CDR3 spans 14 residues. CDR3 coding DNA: TGTGCCATCAGCGGGACTAGCGGGGAAAACGAGCAGTACTTC. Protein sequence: CAISGTSGENEQYF.

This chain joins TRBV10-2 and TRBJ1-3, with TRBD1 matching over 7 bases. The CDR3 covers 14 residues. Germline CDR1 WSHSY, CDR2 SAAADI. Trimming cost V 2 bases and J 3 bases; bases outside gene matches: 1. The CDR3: CASSERGLGNTIYF. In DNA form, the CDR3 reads TGCGCCAGCAGTGAGAGGGGGCTTGGAAACACCATATATTTT.

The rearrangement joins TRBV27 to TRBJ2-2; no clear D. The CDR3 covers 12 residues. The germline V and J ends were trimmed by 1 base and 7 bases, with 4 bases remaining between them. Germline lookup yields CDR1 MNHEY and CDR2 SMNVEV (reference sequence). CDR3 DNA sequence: TGTGCCAGCAGTTTATTGGGCGGGGAGCTGTTTTTT. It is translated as CASSLLGGELFF.

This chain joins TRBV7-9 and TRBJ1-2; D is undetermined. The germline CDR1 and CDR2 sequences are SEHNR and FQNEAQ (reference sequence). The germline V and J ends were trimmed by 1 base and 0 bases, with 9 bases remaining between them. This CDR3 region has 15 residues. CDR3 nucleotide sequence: TGTGCCAGCAGCTTAGTCCTCAGTGCTAACTATGGCTACACCTTC. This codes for CASSLVLSANYGYTF.

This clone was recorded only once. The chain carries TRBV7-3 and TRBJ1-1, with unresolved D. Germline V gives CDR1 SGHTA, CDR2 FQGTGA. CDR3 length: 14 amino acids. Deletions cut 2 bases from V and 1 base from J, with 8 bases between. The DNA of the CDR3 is TGTGCCAGCAGCTTATTCGGCCAGAACACTGAAGCTTTCTTT. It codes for CASSLFGQNTEAFF.

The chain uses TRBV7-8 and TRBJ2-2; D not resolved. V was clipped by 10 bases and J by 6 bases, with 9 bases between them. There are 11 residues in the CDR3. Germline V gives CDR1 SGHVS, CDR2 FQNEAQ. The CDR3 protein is CATAWSGELFF. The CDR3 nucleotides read TGTGCCACCGCATGGTCCGGGGAGCTGTTTTTT.

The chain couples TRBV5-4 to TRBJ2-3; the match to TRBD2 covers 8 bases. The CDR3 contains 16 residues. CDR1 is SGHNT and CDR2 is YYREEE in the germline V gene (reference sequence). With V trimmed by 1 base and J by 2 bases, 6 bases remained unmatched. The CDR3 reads CASSLFPSGHTDTQYF. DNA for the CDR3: TGTGCCAGCAGCTTGTTCCCTAGCGGGCACACAGATACGCAGTATTTT.

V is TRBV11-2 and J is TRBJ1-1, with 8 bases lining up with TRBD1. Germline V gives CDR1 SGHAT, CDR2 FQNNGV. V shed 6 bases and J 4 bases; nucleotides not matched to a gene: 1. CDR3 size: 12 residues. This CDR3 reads CASRDRVTEAFF. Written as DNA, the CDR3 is TGTGCCAGCAGGGACAGGGTCACTGAAGCTTTCTTT.

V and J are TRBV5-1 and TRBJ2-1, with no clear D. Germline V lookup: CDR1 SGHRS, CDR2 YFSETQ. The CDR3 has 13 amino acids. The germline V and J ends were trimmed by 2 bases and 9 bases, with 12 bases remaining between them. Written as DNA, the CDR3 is TGCGCCAGCAGCTTAACGGACCATCCTGAGCAGTTCTTC. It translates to CASSLTDHPEQFF.

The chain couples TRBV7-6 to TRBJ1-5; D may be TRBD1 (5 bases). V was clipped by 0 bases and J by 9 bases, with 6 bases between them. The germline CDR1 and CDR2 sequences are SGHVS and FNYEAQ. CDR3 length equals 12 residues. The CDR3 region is CASSLAGGPQHF. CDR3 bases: TGTGCCAGCAGCTTAGCGGGGGGGCCCCAGCATTTT.

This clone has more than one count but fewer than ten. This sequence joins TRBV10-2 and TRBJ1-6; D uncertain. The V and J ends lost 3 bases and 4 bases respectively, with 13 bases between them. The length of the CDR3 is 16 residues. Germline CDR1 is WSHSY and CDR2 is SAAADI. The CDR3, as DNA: TGCGCCAGCAGTGATAGGCTAACGTCGTATAATTCACCCCTCCACTTT. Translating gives CASSDRLTSYNSPLHF.

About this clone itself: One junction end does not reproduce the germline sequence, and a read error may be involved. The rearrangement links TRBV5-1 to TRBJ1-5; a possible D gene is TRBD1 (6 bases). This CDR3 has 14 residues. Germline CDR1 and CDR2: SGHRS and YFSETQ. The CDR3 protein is CASSLGTNHQPQHF. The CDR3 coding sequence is TGTGCCAGCAGCTTGGGGACAAACCATCAGCCCCAGCATTTT.

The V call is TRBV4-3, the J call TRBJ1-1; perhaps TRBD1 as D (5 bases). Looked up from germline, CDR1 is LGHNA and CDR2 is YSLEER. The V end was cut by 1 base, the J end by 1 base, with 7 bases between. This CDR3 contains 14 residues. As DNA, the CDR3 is TGCGCCAGCAGCCAAGGGGGCAGGAACACTGAAGCTTTCTTT. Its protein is CASSQGGRNTEAFF.

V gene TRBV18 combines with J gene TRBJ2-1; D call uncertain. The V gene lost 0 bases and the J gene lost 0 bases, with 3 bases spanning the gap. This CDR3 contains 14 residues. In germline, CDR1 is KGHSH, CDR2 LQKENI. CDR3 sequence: CASSPPSSYNEQFF. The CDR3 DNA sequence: TGTGCCAGCTCACCACCTAGCTCCTACAATGAGCAGTTCTTC.

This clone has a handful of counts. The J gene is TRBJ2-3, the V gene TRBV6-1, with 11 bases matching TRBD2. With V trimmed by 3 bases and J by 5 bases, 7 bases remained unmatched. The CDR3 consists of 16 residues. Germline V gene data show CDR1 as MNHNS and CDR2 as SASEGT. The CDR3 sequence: CASSDSLAGGKDTQYF. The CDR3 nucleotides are TGTGCCAGCAGTGATTCCCTAGCGGGGGGAAAAGATACGCAGTATTTT.

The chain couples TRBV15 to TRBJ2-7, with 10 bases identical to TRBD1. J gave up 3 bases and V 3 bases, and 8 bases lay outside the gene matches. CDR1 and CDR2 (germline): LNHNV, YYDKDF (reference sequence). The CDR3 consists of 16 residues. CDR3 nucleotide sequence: TGTGCCACCAGCAGCTCCCGGGACAGGGGTAGCTACGAGCAGTACTTC. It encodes CATSSSRDRGSYEQYF.

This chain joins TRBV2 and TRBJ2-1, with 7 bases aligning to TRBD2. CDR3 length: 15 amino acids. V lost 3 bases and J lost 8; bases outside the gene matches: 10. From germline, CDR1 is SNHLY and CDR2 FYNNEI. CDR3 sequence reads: CASSDGGTIWDEQFF. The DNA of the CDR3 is TGTGCCAGCAGTGATGGAGGGACTATTTGGGATGAGCAGTTCTTC.

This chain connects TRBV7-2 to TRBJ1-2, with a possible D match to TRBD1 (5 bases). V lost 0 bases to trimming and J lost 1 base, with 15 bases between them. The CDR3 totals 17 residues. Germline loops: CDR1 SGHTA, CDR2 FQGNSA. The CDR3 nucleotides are TGTGCCAGCAGCTTAGCCGGGACGGACTACTTTAACTATGGCTACACCTTC. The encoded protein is CASSLAGTDYFNYGYTF.

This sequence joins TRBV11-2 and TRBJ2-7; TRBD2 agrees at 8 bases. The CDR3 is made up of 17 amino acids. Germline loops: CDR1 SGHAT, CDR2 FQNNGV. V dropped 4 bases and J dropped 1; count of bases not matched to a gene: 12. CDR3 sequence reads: CASSSSSAAGASYEQYF. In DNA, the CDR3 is TGTGCCAGCAGCTCCTCAAGTGCAGCGGGAGCTTCCTACGAGCAGTACTTC.

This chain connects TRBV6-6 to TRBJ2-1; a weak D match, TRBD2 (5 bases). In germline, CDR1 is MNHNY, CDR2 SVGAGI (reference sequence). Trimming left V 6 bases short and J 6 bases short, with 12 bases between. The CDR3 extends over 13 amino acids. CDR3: CASRSSSGNEQFF. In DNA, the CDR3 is TGTGCCAGCAGGTCCTCCAGCGGCAATGAGCAGTTCTTC.